In this sample, the clone carrying this T cell receptor (beta chain) turned up many times. Germline V gene sequence: CDR1 DFQATT, CDR2 SNEGSKA (reference sequence). The V end lost 7 bases, the J end lost 0 bases, and 9 bases lay between the germline ends. This CDR3 spans 12 amino acids. This specimen comes from a study of blood T cells in healthy people across ages. Together with a sample-barcoded 5' primer, a J-beta primer mix was included in a second PCR lasting about 6 to 12 cycles. Each cDNA molecule was tagged by a template-switch adaptor that had 12 random nucleotides. Via MiXCR, TCRdb re-called the 5' RACE reads, giving one row per CDR3 protein. The data hold roughly 650,000 distinct CDR3 sequences, with about 30% observed a single time.

The sample was blood. The receptor comes from a woman aged 80 or older in good health. The chain employs TRBV20-1 and TRBJ1-1; D may be TRBD1 (5 bases). The CDR3 protein is CSVVRVNTEAFF. CDR3 nucleotides: TGCAGTGTGGTCAGGGTGAACACTGAAGCTTTCTTT.